This entry concerns a single T cell receptor (beta chain). This sample was included in a study of T cells in Graves' hyperthyroidism and ophthalmopathy. Looked up from germline, CDR1 is MNHEY and CDR2 is SVGAGI. This CDR3 region has 16 residues. Trimming took 6 bases from V and 6 from J; bases not matched to a gene: 13. Template material for amplifying TCR beta CDR3 regions consisted of RNA transcripts. TCR CDR3 regions were first amplified by RT-PCR with HTBI primers. MiXCR, applied by TCRdb to the multiplex PCR reads, yields one record per CDR3 protein. Seen here are some 360,000 distinct CDR3 sequences, around 18% observed once, and the top ten hold roughly a sixth.

The receptor was derived from a woman in her thirties or forties with Graves' ophthalmopathy. The rearrangement uses TRBV6-5 and TRBJ2-7; 11 positions agree with TRBD1. The sample consisted of blood. This chain's CDR3 is CASSLYSDRGQTEQYF. Written as DNA, the CDR3 is TGTGCCAGCAGCTTATACTCGGACAGGGGGCAGACCGAGCAGTACTTC.